The T cell receptor beta chain under discussion was sequenced for a study of neurological immune-mediated disorders. Background on the study: Relapsing-remitting disease was seen in about 90% of the 34 multiple sclerosis patients, and secondary progressive disease was seen in 3. Study-wide results and caveats: None of the CDR3 amino acid sequences of expanded clones recurred across subjects, suggesting private repertoires in all groups.

Synthesis of cDNA was performed by 5'RACE using 10-nucleotide random UMIs. TCRdb itself ran the 5' RACE reads through MiXCR, one entry per CDR3 protein. Among more than 15,000 distinct CDR3 sequences listed, less than 3.5% were seen once. The unsorted libraries had their origin in 2 million PBMCs stored at -80 C. This clonotype is labeled medium-sized. The antigen is not known. The sequencing sample was made of PBMCs. This clonotype was obtained from a woman aged 18-29 years with multiple sclerosis.

CDR3 residues: CSASDRSSYNEQFF. The CDR3 DNA reads TGCAGTGCTTCGGATAGAAGCTCCTACAATGAGCAGTTCTTC. The chain couples TRBV20-1 to TRBJ2-1, with no clear D. V was trimmed by 5 bases and J by 0 bases, leaving 11 bases between them. The germline gives CDR1 DFQATT, CDR2 SNEGSKA (reference sequence). CDR3 size: 14 residues.